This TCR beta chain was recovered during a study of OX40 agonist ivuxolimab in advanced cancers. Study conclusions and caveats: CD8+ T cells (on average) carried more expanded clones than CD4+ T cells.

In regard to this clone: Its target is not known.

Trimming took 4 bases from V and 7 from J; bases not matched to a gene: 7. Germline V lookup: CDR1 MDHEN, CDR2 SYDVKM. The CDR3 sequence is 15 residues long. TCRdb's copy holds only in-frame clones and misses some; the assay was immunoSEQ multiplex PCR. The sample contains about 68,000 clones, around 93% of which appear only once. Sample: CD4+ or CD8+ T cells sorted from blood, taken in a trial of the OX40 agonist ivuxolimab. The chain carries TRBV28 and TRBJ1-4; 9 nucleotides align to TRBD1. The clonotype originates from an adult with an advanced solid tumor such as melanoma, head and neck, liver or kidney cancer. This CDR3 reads CASSSPHRGLEKLFF. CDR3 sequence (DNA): TGTGCCAGCAGTTCCCCCCACAGGGGGCTTGAAAAACTGTTTTTT. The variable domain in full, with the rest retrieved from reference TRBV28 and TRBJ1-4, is DVKVTQSSRYLVKRTGEKVFLECVQDMDHENMFWYRQDPGLGLRLIYFSYDVKMKEKGDIPEGYSVSREKKERFSLILESASTNQTSMYLCASSSPHRGLEKLFFGSGTQLSVL.